This T cell receptor beta chain was recovered during a study of tumor-infiltrating lymphocytes in oesophageal squamous cell carcinoma. Germline V gene lookup returns CDR1 LGHNA and CDR2 YNFKEQ. This CDR3 is built from 14 residues. Trimming pared 0 bases from V and 1 base from J, leaving 6 bases between. TCRdb fed the PCR reads into MiXCR, producing one record per CDR3 protein. Of 16,000 or so distinct CDR3 sequences in the sample, 40% to 65% were seen once. The clonotype was recovered from a male donor with esophageal squamous cell carcinoma. The chain employs TRBV4-2 and TRBJ1-1; D call uncertain. Sequencing was carried out using esophageal tumor tissue. The CDR3 region has the DNA TGTGCCAGCAGCCAAGACGTACAGAACACTGAAGCTTTCTTT. It specifies CASSQDVQNTEAFF.